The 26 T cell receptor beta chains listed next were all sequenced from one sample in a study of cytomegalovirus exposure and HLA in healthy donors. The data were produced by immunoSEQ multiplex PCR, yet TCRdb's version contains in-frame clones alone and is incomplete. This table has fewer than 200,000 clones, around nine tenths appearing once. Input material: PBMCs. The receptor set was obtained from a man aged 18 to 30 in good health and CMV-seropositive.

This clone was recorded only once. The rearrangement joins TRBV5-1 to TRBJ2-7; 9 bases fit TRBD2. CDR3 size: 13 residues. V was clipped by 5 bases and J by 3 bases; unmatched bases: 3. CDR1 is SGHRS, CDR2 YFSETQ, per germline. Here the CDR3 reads CASSTTSGYEQYF. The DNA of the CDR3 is TGCGCCAGCAGTACGACTAGCGGCTACGAGCAGTACTTC.

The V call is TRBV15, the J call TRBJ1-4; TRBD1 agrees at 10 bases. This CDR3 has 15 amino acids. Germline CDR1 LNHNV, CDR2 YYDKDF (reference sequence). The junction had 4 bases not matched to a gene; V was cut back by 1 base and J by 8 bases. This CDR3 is CATSRATGGWEKLFF. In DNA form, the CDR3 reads TGTGCCACCAGCAGAGCGACAGGGGGCTGGGAAAAACTGTTTTTT. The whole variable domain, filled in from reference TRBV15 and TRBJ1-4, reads DAMVIQNPRYQVTQFGKPVTLSCSQTLNHNVMYWYQQKSSQAPKLLFHYYDKDFNNEADTPDNFQSRRPNTSFCFLDIRSPGLGDTAMYLCATSRATGGWEKLFFGSGTQLSVL.

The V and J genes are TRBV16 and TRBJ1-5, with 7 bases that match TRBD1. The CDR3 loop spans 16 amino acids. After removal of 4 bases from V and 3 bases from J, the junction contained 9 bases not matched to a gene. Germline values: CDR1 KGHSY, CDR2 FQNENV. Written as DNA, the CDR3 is TGTGCCAGCAGCCCCCCCGGGACAGCTACCAATCAGCCCCAGCATTTT. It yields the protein CASSPPGTATNQPQHF.

CDR3 in DNA: TGTGCCAGTAGTATAGCAAGGACTAACTCCTACAATGAGCAGTTCTTC. This sequence encodes CASSIARTNSYNEQFF. The chain uses TRBV19 and TRBJ2-1, with D tentatively TRBD2 (6 bases). The CDR3 runs to 16 residues. Germline CDR1 is LNHDA and CDR2 is SQIVND (reference sequence). V was clipped by 1 base and J by 0 bases, with 10 bases between them.

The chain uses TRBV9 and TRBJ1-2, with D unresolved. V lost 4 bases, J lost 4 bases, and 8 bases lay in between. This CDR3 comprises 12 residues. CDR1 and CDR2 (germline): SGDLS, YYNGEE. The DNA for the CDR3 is TGTGCCAGCAGCCACCAGGCCTATGGCTACACCTTC. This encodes CASSHQAYGYTF.

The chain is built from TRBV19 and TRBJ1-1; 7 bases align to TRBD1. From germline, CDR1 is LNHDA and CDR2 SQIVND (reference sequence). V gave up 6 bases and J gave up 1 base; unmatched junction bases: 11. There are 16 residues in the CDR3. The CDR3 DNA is TGTGCCAGTAGATCTAGACAGGGTGGGGCGAACACTGAAGCTTTCTTT. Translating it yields CASRSRQGGANTEAFF.

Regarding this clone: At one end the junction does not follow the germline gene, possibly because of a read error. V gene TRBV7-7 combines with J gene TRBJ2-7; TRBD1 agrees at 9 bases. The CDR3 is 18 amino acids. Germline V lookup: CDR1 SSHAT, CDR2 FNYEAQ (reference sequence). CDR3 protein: CASTLIILGTGSTYEQYF. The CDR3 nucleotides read TGTGCTAGCACCCTTATCATCCTCGGGACAGGGTCTACCTACGAGCAGTACTTC. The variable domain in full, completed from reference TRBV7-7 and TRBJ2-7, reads GAGVSQSPRYKVTKRGQDVTLRCDPISSHATLYWYQQALGQGPEFLTYFNYEAQPDKSGLPSDRFSAERPEGSISTLTIQRTEQRDSAMYRCASTLIILGTGSTYEQYFGPGTRLTVT.

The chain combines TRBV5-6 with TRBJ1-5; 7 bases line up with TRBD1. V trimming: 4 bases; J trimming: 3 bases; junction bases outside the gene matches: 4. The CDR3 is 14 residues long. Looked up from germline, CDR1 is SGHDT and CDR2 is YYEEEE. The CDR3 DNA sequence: TGTGCCAGCAGCCGGGACAGCCACAATCAGCCCCAGCATTTT. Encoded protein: CASSRDSHNQPQHF.

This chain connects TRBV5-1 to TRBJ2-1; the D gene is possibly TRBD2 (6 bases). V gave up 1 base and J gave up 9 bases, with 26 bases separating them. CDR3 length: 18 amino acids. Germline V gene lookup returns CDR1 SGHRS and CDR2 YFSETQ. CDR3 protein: CASSLQATYRRLVSEQFF. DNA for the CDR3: TGCGCCAGCAGCTTGCAAGCTACCTACCGAAGACTAGTTAGTGAGCAGTTCTTC. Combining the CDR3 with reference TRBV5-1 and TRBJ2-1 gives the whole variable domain KAGVTQTPRYLIKTRGQQVTLSCSPISGHRSVSWYQQTPGQGLQFLFEYFSETQRNKGNFPGRFSGRQFSNSRSEMNVSTLELGDSALYLCASSLQATYRRLVSEQFFGPGTRLTVL.

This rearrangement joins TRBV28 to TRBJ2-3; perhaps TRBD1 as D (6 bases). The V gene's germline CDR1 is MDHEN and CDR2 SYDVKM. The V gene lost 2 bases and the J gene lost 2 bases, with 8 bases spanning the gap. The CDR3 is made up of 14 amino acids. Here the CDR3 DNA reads TGTGCCAGCAGTTTAGGACAGTTCACAGATACGCAGTATTTT. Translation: CASSLGQFTDTQYF.

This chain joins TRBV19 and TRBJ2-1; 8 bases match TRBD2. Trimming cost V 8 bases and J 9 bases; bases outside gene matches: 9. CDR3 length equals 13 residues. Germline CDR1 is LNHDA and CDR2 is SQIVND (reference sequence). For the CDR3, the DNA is TGTGCCAGTGAGGACTTGCGGGGGGCTGAGCAGTTCTTC. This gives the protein CASEDLRGAEQFF.

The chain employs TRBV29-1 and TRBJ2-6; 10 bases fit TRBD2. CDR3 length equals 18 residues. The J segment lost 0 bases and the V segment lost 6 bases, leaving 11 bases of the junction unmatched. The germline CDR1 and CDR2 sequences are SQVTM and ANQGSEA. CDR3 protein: CSVARASGRISGANVLTF. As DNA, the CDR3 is TGCAGCGTCGCAAGGGCTAGCGGGAGAATCTCTGGGGCCAACGTCCTGACTTTC. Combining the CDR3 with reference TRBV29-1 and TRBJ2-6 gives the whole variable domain SAVISQKPSRDICQRGTSLTIQCQVDSQVTMMFWYRQQPGQSLTLIATANQGSEATYESGFVIDKFPISRPNLTFSTLTVSNMSPEDSSIYLCSVARASGRISGANVLTFGAGSRLTVL.

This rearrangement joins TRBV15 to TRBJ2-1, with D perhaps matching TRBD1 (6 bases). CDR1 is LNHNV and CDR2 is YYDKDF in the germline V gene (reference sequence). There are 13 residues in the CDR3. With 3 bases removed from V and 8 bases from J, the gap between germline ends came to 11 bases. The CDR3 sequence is CATSSTGWHEQFF. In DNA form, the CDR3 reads TGTGCCACCAGCAGCACAGGGTGGCATGAGCAGTTCTTC. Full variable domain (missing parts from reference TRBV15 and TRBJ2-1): DAMVIQNPRYQVTQFGKPVTLSCSQTLNHNVMYWYQQKSSQAPKLLFHYYDKDFNNEADTPDNFQSRRPNTSFCFLDIRSPGLGDTAMYLCATSSTGWHEQFFGPGTRLTVL.

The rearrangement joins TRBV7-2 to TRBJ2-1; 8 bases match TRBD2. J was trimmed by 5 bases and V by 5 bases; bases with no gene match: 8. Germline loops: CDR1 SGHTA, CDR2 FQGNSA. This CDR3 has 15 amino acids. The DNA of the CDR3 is TGTGCCAGCAGCAAGAGCGGGAGCTTACACAATGAGCAGTTCTTC. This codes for CASSKSGSLHNEQFF.

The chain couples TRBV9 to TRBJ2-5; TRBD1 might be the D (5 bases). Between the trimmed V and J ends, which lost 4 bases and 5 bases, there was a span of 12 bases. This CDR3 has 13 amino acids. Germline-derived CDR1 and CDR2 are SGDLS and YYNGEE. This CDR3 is CASSMGPRETQYF. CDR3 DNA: TGTGCCAGCAGCATGGGGCCTAGGGAGACCCAGTACTTC.

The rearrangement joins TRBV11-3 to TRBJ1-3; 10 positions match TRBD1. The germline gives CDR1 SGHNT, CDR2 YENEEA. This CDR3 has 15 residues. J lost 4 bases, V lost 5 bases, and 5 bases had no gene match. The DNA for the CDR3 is TGTGCCAGCAGCCAGGGACAGGGGATCGGAAACACCATATATTTT. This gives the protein CASSQGQGIGNTIYF.

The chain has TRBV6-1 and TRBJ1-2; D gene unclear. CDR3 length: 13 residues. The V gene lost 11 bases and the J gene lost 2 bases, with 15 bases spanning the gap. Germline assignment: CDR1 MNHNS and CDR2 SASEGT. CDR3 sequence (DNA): TGTGCCGGAACATACACGGGGAACTATGGCTACACCTTC. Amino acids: CAGTYTGNYGYTF.

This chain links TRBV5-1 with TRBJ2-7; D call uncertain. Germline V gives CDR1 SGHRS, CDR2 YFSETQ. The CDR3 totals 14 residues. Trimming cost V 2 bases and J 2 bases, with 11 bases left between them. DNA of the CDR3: TGCGCCAGCAGCTTCTCTACCGTTCCCTACGAGCAGTACTTC. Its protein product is CASSFSTVPYEQYF.

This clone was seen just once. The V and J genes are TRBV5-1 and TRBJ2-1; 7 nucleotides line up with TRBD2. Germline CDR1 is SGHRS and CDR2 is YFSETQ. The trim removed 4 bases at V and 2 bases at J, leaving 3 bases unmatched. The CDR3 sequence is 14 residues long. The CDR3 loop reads CASSPGTTYNEQFF. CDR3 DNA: TGCGCCAGCAGCCCCGGGACTACCTACAATGAGCAGTTCTTC.

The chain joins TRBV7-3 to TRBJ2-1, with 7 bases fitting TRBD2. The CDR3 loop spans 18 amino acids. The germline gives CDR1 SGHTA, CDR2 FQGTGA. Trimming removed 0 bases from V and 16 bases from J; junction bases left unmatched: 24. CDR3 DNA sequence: TGTGCCAGCAGCTTAACCGCGGCGGGGGAGGCGGCGGGTCGGGGTCTCTTCTTC. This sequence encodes CASSLTAAGEAAGRGLFF.

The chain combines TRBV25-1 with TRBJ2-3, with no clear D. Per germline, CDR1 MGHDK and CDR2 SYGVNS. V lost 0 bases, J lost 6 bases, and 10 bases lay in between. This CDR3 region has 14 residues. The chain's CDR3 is CASSEYPQRDTQYF. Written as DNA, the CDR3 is TGTGCCAGCAGTGAATATCCCCAACGGGATACGCAGTATTTT.

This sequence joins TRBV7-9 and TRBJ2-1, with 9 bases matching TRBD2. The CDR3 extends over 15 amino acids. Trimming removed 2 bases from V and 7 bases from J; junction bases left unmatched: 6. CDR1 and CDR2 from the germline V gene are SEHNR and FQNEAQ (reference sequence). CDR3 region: CASSLKAGGPNEQFF. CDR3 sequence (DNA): TGTGCCAGCAGCTTAAAAGCGGGAGGACCTAATGAGCAGTTCTTC.

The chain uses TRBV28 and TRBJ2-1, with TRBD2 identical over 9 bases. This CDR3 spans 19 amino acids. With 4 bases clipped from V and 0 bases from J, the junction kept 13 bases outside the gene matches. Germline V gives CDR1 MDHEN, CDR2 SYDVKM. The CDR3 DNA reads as TGTGCCAGCAGTTCCCCCTCGACTAGCGGACCGTTCTCCTACAATGAGCAGTTCTTC. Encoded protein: CASSSPSTSGPFSYNEQFF.

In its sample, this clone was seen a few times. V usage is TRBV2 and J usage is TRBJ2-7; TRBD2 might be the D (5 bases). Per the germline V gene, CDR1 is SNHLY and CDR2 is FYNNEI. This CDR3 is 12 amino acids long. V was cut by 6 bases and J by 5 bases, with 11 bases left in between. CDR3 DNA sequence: TGTGCCAGCAGCGAACTAGGCGACGAGCAGTACTTC. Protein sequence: CASSELGDEQYF.

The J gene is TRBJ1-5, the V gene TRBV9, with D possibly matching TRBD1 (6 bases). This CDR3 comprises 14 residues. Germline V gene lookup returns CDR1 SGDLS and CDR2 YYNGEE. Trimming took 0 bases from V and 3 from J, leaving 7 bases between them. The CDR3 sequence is CASSVGDTNQPQHF. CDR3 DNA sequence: TGTGCCAGCAGCGTAGGGGACACCAATCAGCCCCAGCATTTT. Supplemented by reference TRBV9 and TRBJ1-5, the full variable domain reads DSGVTQTPKHLITATGQRVTLRCSPRSGDLSVYWYQQSLDQGLQFLIQYYNGEERAKGNILERFSAQQFPDLHSELNLSSLELGDSALYFCASSVGDTNQPQHFGDGTRLSIL.

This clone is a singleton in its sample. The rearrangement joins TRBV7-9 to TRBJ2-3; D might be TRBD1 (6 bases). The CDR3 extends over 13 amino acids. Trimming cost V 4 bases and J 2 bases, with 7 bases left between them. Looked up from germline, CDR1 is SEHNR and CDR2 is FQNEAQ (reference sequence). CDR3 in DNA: TGTGCCAGCAGCTGGACAGCCACAGATACGCAGTATTTT. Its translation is CASSWTATDTQYF. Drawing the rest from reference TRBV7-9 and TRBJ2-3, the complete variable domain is DTGVSQNPRHKITKRGQNVTFRCDPISEHNRLYWYRQTLGQGPEFLTYFQNEAQLEKSRLLSDRFSAERPKGSFSTLEIQRTEQGDSAMYLCASSWTATDTQYFGPGTRLTVL.